One sample yielded the 10 T cell receptor beta chains listed below, sequenced in a study of T cell responses to AZD1222 COVID-19 vaccine. Profiled with immunoSEQ multiplex PCR; TCRdb holds only in-frame clones, not every one. Among some 170,000 clones listed, under 95% were seen once. Sample: peripheral blood, taken 28 days after the second AZD1222 dose. The receptors come from an adult who received the AZD1222 COVID-19 vaccine.

This clone came up once. This chain uses TRBV19 with TRBJ2-7, with TRBD2 matching 12 bases. The CDR3 is 14 amino acids. The trim removed 6 bases at V and 5 bases at J, leaving 5 bases unmatched. Germline values: CDR1 LNHDA, CDR2 SQIVND (reference sequence). The CDR3 DNA reads TGTGCCAGTAGCAGACTAGCGGGAGTACACGAGCAGTACTTC. Protein: CASSRLAGVHEQYF.

The chain recombines TRBV3-1 (or the pseudogene TRBV3-2) with TRBJ1-5; D uncertain. Germline loops: CDR1 LGHDT, CDR2 YNNKEL (reference sequence). V was trimmed by 0 bases and J by 0 bases, leaving 6 bases between them. The CDR3 totals 15 residues. CDR3 DNA sequence: TGTGCCAGCAGCCAAGATCTGTATAGCAATCAGCCCCAGCATTTT. The encoded protein is CASSQDLYSNQPQHF.

The V gene is TRBV7-3, the J gene TRBJ2-1, with 12 bases aligning to TRBD2. Trimming cost V 4 bases and J 7 bases; bases outside gene matches: 8. CDR3 length: 16 residues. Germline CDR1 reads SGHTA; CDR2 reads FQGTGA. The CDR3 coding sequence is TGTGCCAGCAGCTCAACAGGACTAGCGGGGCGGAATGAGCAGTTCTTC. The encoded protein is CASSSTGLAGRNEQFF.

V usage is TRBV6-5 and J usage is TRBJ1-2; D is ambiguous. Trimming took 4 bases from V and 0 from J, leaving 6 bases between them. The CDR3 runs 13 residues. Germline values: CDR1 MNHEY, CDR2 SVGAGI. CDR3 in DNA: TGTGCCAGCAGTTTCACGGCTAACTATGGCTACACCTTC. Residues: CASSFTANYGYTF.

This clone was seen a few times. V usage is TRBV7-2 and J usage is TRBJ2-5; tentatively, D is TRBD2 (6 bases). Germline values: CDR1 SGHTA, CDR2 FQGNSA. Deletions cut 5 bases from V and 2 bases from J, with 24 bases between. The CDR3 has 18 amino acids. CDR3 coding DNA: TGTGCCAGCAGCGCAAATCTCCTTGGGCGGGAAGCACAAGAGACCCAGTACTTC. This codes for CASSANLLGREAQETQYF.

CDR3 residues: CAWSWGNGWNEQFF. CDR3 bases: TGTGCCTGGAGTTGGGGGAACGGGTGGAATGAGCAGTTCTTC. The chain employs TRBV30 and TRBJ2-1; D may correspond to TRBD1 or TRBD2 (5 bases each). The CDR3 is made up of 14 amino acids. The germline V gene has CDR1 GTSNPN and CDR2 SVGIG (reference sequence). The V gene lost 2 bases and the J gene lost 7 bases, with 15 bases spanning the gap.

This clone showed up just a few times. V and J are TRBV29-1 and TRBJ2-7; 13 positions match TRBD2. This CDR3 comprises 13 residues. J was trimmed by 3 bases and V by 6 bases; bases with no gene match: 2. Per germline, CDR1 SQVTM and CDR2 ANQGSEA. CDR3 amino acids: CSVGLAGNYEQYF. CDR3 nucleotide sequence: TGCAGCGTGGGACTAGCGGGGAACTACGAGCAGTACTTC.

The chain joins TRBV6-6 to TRBJ1-4, with D uncertain. This CDR3 is built from 13 residues. V shed 6 bases and J shed 0 bases, with 5 bases lying between them. Per the germline V gene, CDR1 is MNHNY and CDR2 is SVGAGI (reference sequence). The CDR3 here is CASRVATNEKLFF. For the CDR3, the DNA is TGTGCCAGCAGGGTCGCAACTAATGAAAAACTGTTTTTT.

The chain has TRBV6-2 or TRBV6-3 and TRBJ2-5; D is unclear. The CDR3 extends over 11 amino acids. CDR1 MNHEY and CDR2 SVGEGT come from the germline V gene. Trimming stripped 6 bases from V and 5 bases from J, with 7 bases between. CDR3 region: CASSPRETQYF. The CDR3 DNA reads TGTGCCAGCAGCCCCCGGGAGACCCAGTACTTC.

The chain uses TRBV19 and TRBJ1-5; D remains ambiguous. Trimming stripped 4 bases from V and 3 bases from J, with 10 bases between. The CDR3 length is 14 residues. The germline CDR1 and CDR2 sequences are LNHDA and SQIVND (reference sequence). The CDR3 DNA reads TGTGCCAGTAGTAAGTTTGGCAACAATCAGCCCCAGCATTTT. It yields the protein CASSKFGNNQPQHF.